This entry describes one TCR beta chain. The target antigen is unknown. The sample comes from a study of beta chain features in type 1 diabetes. Regarding the study as a whole: TCRB CDR3s were moderately but significantly shorter in Type 1 diabetes patients in all four CD4+ subsets.

Every bit of the isolated RNA underwent reverse transcription, so sequencing read expressed TCRB transcripts. The table came from immunoSEQ multiplex PCR; TCRdb's copy has only in-frame clones and leaves some out. Of 250,000 to 350,000 clones in the sample, 15% were seen once. Germline CDR1 SEHNR, CDR2 FQNEAQ (reference sequence). Losses at the gene ends were 4 bases for V and 1 base for J; bases not matched to a gene: 7. The CDR3 covers 16 residues. This clonotype was sampled from a man in his late teens or twenties with type 1 diabetes. The source material was naive CD4+ T cells from blood. The genes are TRBV7-9 and TRBJ2-5; 9 bases are shared with TRBD1. The CDR3 is CASSSRTGVPQETQYF. In nucleotides, the CDR3 is TGTGCCAGCAGCTCCCGGACAGGGGTTCCCCAAGAGACCCAGTACTTC. Combining the CDR3 with reference TRBV7-9 and TRBJ2-5 gives the whole variable domain DTGVSQNPRHKITKRGQNVTFRCDPISEHNRLYWYRQTLGQGPEFLTYFQNEAQLEKSRLLSDRFSAERPKGSFSTLEIQRTEQGDSAMYLCASSSRTGVPQETQYFGPGTRLLVL.